A single sample is the source of the 28 T cell receptor beta chains below, sequenced in a study of T-cell reconstitution after alpha-beta-depleted transplantation in children. The TCRbeta library incorporated unique molecular identifiers. MiXCR, applied by TCRdb to the PCR reads, yields one record per CDR3 protein. The sample has roughly 500,000 distinct CDR3 sequences; about 33% are singletons. The sample was PBMCs from the stem cell graft donor, taken from the stem cell graft. These receptors originate from a human donor who donated a stem cell graft to a child with aplastic anemia.

The rearrangement uses TRBV5-1 and TRBJ2-3, with TRBD1 matching 9 bases. The V gene's germline CDR1 is SGHRS and CDR2 YFSETQ. The V segment lost 4 bases and the J segment 5 bases; nucleotides outside the gene matches: 5. This CDR3 spans 14 amino acids. The CDR3 loop reads CASSLGQGVDTQYF. CDR3 bases: TGCGCCAGCAGCCTGGGACAGGGTGTAGATACGCAGTATTTT.

The chain combines TRBV7-6 with TRBJ2-7; D gene ambiguous. The CDR3 is made up of 11 amino acids. V lost 1 base and J 6 bases, leaving 4 bases between the germline ends. The germline V gene encodes CDR1 SGHVS and CDR2 FNYEAQ. CDR3 sequence (DNA): TGTGCCAGCAGCTTAGAGGTCGAGCAGTACGTC. It is translated as CASSLEVEQYV.

Concerning this clonotype itself: The junction shows a germline mismatch at one end, possibly a read error. The chain has TRBV5-1 and TRBJ1-1; D remains unclear. The CDR3 sequence is 16 residues long. Germline lookup yields CDR1 SGHRS and CDR2 YFSETQ. CDR3 nucleotide sequence: TGCGCCAGCAGTCTAATGGCGGGTGAGATGAACACTCAAGCTTTCTTT. Encoded protein: CASSLMAGEMNTQAFF.

In its sample, this clonotype was seen a few times. This chain links TRBV12-3 or TRBV12-4 with TRBJ2-2, with TRBD2 identical over 8 bases. The CDR3 runs to 15 residues. Unmatched junction bases numbered 9, after V lost 8 bases and J lost 4 bases. CDR3 protein: CASAPGTRGTGELFF. The CDR3 DNA reads TGTGCCAGCGCGCCCGGGACTAGGGGCACCGGGGAGCTGTTTTTT.

This clonotype occurred a few times. The rearrangement uses TRBV20-1 and TRBJ1-2; TRBD1 matches at 7 bases. Per the germline V gene, CDR1 is DFQATT and CDR2 is SNEGSKA (reference sequence). This CDR3 region has 14 residues. Unmatched junction bases numbered 10, after V lost 5 bases and J lost 4 bases. The chain's CDR3 is CSAGARGQGYGYTF. The CDR3 nucleotides are TGCAGTGCTGGCGCAAGGGGGCAGGGCTATGGCTACACCTTC.

CDR3: CASSHQTYEQYF. CDR3 nucleotide sequence: TGTGCCAGCAGCCATCAAACCTACGAGCAGTACTTC. The chain carries TRBV7-9 and TRBJ2-7; no reliable D call. The CDR3 is made up of 12 amino acids. CDR1 is SEHNR, CDR2 FQNEAQ, per germline (reference sequence). V lost 5 bases and J 2 bases, leaving 7 bases between the germline ends.

The chain joins TRBV4-2 to TRBJ2-1, with 10 bases identical to TRBD2. Germline V gene sequence: CDR1 LGHNA, CDR2 YNFKEQ. The CDR3 is made up of 16 amino acids. With 1 base clipped from V and 7 bases from J, the junction kept 7 bases outside the gene matches. CDR3 sequence (DNA): TGTGCCAGCAGCCAAGTGGCTAGCGGGAGTGGGAATGAGCAGTTCTTC. This encodes CASSQVASGSGNEQFF.

This clonotype was seen only once. This chain joins TRBV5-5 and TRBJ2-5; D is uncertain. This CDR3 comprises 13 residues. Germline CDR1 reads SGHKS; CDR2 reads YYEKEE (reference sequence). V gave up 4 bases and J gave up 4 bases, with 11 bases separating them. CDR3 sequence reads: CASSHWSSETQYF. In DNA, the CDR3 is TGTGCCAGCAGCCACTGGAGTTCAGAGACCCAGTACTTC.

This clonotype was detected a few times. The rearrangement links TRBV7-6 to TRBJ2-1; 10 bases map to TRBD1. CDR1 SGHVS and CDR2 FNYEAQ come from the germline V gene. The CDR3 sequence is 15 residues long. Losses at the gene ends were 4 bases for V and 7 bases for J; bases not matched to a gene: 7. The CDR3, as DNA: TGTGCCAGCAGCTCGAGGGACAGGGGTGGGAATGAGCAGTTCTTC. Its translation is CASSSRDRGGNEQFF.

This sequence joins TRBV30 and TRBJ1-1; tentative D call: TRBD1 (5 bases). The CDR3 is made up of 13 amino acids. Germline values: CDR1 GTSNPN, CDR2 SVGIG (reference sequence). The V gene lost 5 bases and the J gene lost 3 bases, with 13 bases spanning the gap. Here the CDR3 DNA reads TGTGCCTGGGCAAGGGACGGATACACTGAAGCTTTCTTT. It codes for CAWARDGYTEAFF.

The table lists this clonotype with a few counts. The chain has TRBV5-6 and TRBJ2-1; maybe TRBD1 (5 bases). V lost 3 bases to trimming and J lost 3 bases, with 16 bases between them. Germline V gene data show CDR1 as SGHDT and CDR2 as YYEEEE. This CDR3 has 16 residues. CDR3 sequence (DNA): TGTGCCAGCAGCTACCCTTCAGGGTCGGGCTACAATGAGCAGTTCTTC. This gives the protein CASSYPSGSGYNEQFF. The whole variable domain, remainder taken from reference TRBV5-6 and TRBJ2-1, is DAGVTQSPTHLIKTRGQQVTLRCSPKSGHDTVSWYQQALGQGPQFIFQYYEEEERQRGNFPDRFSGHQFPNYSSELNVNALLLGDSALYLCASSYPSGSGYNEQFFGPGTRLTVL.

The chain employs TRBV5-4 and TRBJ2-3; TRBD1 agrees at 9 bases. This CDR3 spans 15 amino acids. V dropped 4 bases and J dropped 4; count of bases not matched to a gene: 7. Germline values: CDR1 SGHNT, CDR2 YYREEE (reference sequence). This chain's CDR3 is CASSGPRQGADTQYF. CDR3 nucleotides: TGTGCCAGCAGCGGCCCGAGACAGGGGGCAGATACGCAGTATTTT.

The gene calls are TRBV12-3 or TRBV12-4 and TRBJ2-1; 9 positions match TRBD2. The CDR3 spans 15 residues. The trim removed 6 bases at V and 1 base at J, leaving 4 bases unmatched. The CDR3 is CASRRAGGSYNEQFF. The CDR3, as DNA: TGTGCCAGCAGAAGGGCGGGAGGGTCCTACAATGAGCAGTTCTTC.

This clonotype was seen only a few times. The J gene is TRBJ1-4, the V gene TRBV20-1; D is unclear. The CDR3 spans 12 residues. Germline CDR1 and CDR2: DFQATT and SNEGSKA (reference sequence). Trimming took 7 bases from V and 5 from J, leaving 11 bases between them. DNA of the CDR3: TGCAGTGTGGAGTTAAGAAATGAAAAACTGTTTTTT. Encoded protein: CSVELRNEKLFF.

This chain links TRBV12-3 or TRBV12-4 with TRBJ1-1; a weak D match, TRBD1 (6 bases). This CDR3 contains 14 residues. V lost 5 bases, J lost 2 bases, and 12 bases lay in between. The CDR3 reads CASSPEDSNTEAFF. CDR3 nucleotide sequence: TGTGCCAGCAGTCCAGAGGACAGTAACACTGAAGCTTTCTTT.

The chain is built from TRBV4-3 and TRBJ1-2; D not resolved. The V end lost 3 bases, the J end lost 4 bases, and 15 bases lay between the germline ends. CDR3 length equals 15 residues. Germline V gene lookup returns CDR1 LGHNA and CDR2 YSLEER. In nucleotides, the CDR3 is TGCGCCAGCAGCCAGTCTCTTGGGCCTGGCTATGGCTACACCTTC. It encodes CASSQSLGPGYGYTF.

The chain carries TRBV7-9 and TRBJ2-1; 12 nucleotides align to TRBD1. The CDR3 has 15 residues. Germline loops: CDR1 SEHNR, CDR2 FQNEAQ (reference sequence). V shed 5 bases, J shed 9 bases, and the junction held 8 bases outside the gene matches. CDR3 in amino acids: CASSIGGTGGTEQFF. The CDR3 nucleotides read TGTGCCAGCAGCATAGGCGGGACAGGGGGCACTGAGCAGTTCTTC. The full variable domain, rest sourced from reference TRBV7-9 and TRBJ2-1, is DTGVSQNPRHKITKRGQNVTFRCDPISEHNRLYWYRQTLGQGPEFLTYFQNEAQLEKSRLLSDRFSAERPKGSFSTLEIQRTEQGDSAMYLCASSIGGTGGTEQFFGPGTRLTVL.

This clonotype was counted a few times. The rearrangement joins TRBV28 to TRBJ1-1; a possible D gene is TRBD1 (5 bases). V dropped 5 bases and J dropped 5 bases, with 15 bases sitting between them. The CDR3 runs 14 residues. Germline CDR1 MDHEN, CDR2 SYDVKM. In DNA, the CDR3 is TGTGCCAGCAGTACGCCCCCTGACAGTACTGAAGCTTTCTTT. Amino acid sequence: CASSTPPDSTEAFF.

A few counts support this clonotype. The chain joins TRBV12-3 or TRBV12-4 to TRBJ1-2, with a possible D match to TRBD1 (5 bases). The V gene lost 3 bases and the J gene lost 7 bases, with 12 bases spanning the gap. The CDR3 is 13 amino acids. The CDR3 nucleotides read TGTGCCAGCAGTTTCGAAGGGGCAGGTGGCTACACCTTC. This gives the protein CASSFEGAGGYTF.

V and J are TRBV29-1 and TRBJ1-1; possible D gene TRBD1, 5 bases. V lost 6 bases to trimming and J lost 4 bases, with 18 bases between them. The CDR3 consists of 14 residues. Germline V gives CDR1 SQVTM, CDR2 ANQGSEA. The CDR3 sequence is CSVPPGGWSTEAFF. CDR3 sequence (DNA): TGCAGCGTGCCCCCCGGGGGGTGGAGCACTGAAGCTTTCTTT.

This clonotype was detected a few times. The chain couples TRBV20-1 to TRBJ1-2; tentatively, D is TRBD1 (6 bases). The CDR3 consists of 12 residues. Germline values: CDR1 DFQATT, CDR2 SNEGSKA (reference sequence). V was pared by 4 bases and J by 8 bases, with 14 bases between. The CDR3 DNA follows: TGCAGTGCTAATGCAGGGGCGCGGGGCTACACCTTC. It translates to CSANAGARGYTF.

The V call is TRBV7-9, the J call TRBJ2-1; 11 bases are a match to TRBD2. V gave up 2 bases and J gave up 6 bases; unmatched junction bases: 3. CDR1 and CDR2 from the germline V gene are SEHNR and FQNEAQ (reference sequence). The CDR3 is 15 residues long. As DNA, the CDR3 is TGTGCCAGCAGCTTAAGCCTAGCGGGAGGCAATGAGCAGTTCTTC. It codes for CASSLSLAGGNEQFF.

This clonotype was picked up one time. V and J are TRBV29-1 and TRBJ2-3; TRBD1 matches 7 bases. V lost 4 bases, J lost 4 bases, and 5 bases stayed unmatched. This CDR3 region has 13 residues. Germline CDR1 reads SQVTM; CDR2 reads ANQGSEA. The CDR3 DNA is TGCAGCGTTGTCGGTCAGGGGGCAGATACGCAGTATTTT. Translated: CSVVGQGADTQYF.

The J gene is TRBJ2-7, the V gene TRBV12-3 or TRBV12-4; 7 bases are shared with TRBD1. The ends lost 6 bases at V and 6 bases at J; junction bases unmatched: 5. CDR3 length equals 12 residues. CDR3 sequence: CASRENRGEQYF. As DNA, the CDR3 is TGTGCCAGCAGAGAGAACAGGGGCGAGCAGTACTTC.

The sample holds a few counts of this clonotype. This chain joins TRBV5-5 and TRBJ1-2, with TRBD1 matching 7 bases. Germline CDR1 and CDR2: SGHKS and YYEKEE (reference sequence). With V trimmed by 2 bases and J by 3 bases, 4 bases remained unmatched. The CDR3 loop spans 14 amino acids. CDR3 nucleotide sequence: TGTGCCAGCAGCTTAGAGACAGGGTACTATGGCTACACCTTC. Translation gives CASSLETGYYGYTF.

This clonotype came up a few times. The V gene is TRBV18, the J gene TRBJ1-2; the D is unclear. The CDR3 has 15 amino acids. Germline V gene data show CDR1 as KGHSH and CDR2 as LQKENI. V lost 3 bases and J 5 bases, leaving 16 bases between the germline ends. CDR3 sequence: CASSPDERSVYGYTF. CDR3 DNA: TGTGCCAGCTCACCGGACGAACGGAGCGTTTATGGCTACACCTTC.

This sequence joins TRBV28 and TRBJ1-6, with 9 bases matching TRBD1. The CDR3 totals 14 residues. The V gene end was trimmed by 6 bases and the J gene end by 9 bases; junction bases not matched to a gene: 6. CDR1 is MDHEN, CDR2 SYDVKM, per germline. The CDR3 bases are TGTGCCAGCAGATATACAGGGGGCAGTTCACCCCTCCACTTT. It translates to CASRYTGGSSPLHF.

The chain uses TRBV12-3 or TRBV12-4 and TRBJ2-5; no clear D gene. This CDR3 has 11 residues. The CDR3 nucleotides read TGTGCTTCAAGTGGCAAAGAGACCCAGTACTTC. This encodes CASSGKETQYF.